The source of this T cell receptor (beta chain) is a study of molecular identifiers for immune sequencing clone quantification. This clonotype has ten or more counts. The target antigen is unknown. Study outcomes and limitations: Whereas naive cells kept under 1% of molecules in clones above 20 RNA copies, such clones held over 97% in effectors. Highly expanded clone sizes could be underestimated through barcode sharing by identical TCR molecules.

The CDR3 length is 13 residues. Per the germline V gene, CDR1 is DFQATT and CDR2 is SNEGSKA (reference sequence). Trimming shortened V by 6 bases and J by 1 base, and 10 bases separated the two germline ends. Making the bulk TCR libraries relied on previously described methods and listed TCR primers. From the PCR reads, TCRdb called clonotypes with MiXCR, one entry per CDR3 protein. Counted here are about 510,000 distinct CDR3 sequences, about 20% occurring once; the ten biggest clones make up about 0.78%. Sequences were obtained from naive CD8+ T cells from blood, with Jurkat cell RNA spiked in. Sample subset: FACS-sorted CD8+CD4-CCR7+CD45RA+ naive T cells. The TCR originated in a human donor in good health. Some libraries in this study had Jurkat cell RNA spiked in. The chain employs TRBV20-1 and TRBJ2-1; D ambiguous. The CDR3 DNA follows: TGCAGTGCCCCGAAGGATTCCTACAATGAGCAGTTCTTC. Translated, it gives CSAPKDSYNEQFF.